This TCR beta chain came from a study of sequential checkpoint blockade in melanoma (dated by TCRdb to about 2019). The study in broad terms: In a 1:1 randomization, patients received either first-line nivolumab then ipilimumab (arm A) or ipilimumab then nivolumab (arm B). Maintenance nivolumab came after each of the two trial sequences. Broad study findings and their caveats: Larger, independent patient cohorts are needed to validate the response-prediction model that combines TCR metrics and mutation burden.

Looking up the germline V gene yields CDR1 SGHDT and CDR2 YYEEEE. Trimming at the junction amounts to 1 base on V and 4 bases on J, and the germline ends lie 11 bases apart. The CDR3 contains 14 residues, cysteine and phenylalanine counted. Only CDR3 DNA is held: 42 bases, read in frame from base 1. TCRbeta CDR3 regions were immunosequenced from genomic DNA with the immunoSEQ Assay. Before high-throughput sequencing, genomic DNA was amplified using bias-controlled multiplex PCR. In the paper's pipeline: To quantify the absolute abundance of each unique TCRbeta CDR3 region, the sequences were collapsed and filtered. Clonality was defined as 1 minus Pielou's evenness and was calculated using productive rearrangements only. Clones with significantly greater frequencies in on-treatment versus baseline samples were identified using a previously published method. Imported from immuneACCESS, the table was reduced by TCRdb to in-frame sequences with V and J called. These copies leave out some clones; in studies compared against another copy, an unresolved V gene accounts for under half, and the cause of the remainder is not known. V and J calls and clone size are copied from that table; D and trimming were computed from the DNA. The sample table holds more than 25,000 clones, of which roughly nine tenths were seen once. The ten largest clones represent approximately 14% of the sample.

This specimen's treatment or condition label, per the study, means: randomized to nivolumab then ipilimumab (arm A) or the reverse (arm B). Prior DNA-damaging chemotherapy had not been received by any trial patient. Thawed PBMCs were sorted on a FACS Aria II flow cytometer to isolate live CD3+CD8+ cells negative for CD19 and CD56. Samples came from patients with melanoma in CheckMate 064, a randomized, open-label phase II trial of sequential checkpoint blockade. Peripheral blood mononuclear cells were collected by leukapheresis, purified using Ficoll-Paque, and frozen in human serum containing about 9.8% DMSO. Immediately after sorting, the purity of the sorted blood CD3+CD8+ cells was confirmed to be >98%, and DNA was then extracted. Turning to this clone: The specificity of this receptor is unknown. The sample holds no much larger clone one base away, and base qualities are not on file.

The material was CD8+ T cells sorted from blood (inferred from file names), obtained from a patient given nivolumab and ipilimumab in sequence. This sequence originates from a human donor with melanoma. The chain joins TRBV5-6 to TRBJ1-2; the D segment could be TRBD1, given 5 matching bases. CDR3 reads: CASSLIRVPYGYTF. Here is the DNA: TGTGCCAGCAGCTTGATCAGGGTGCCCTATGGCTACACCTTC.